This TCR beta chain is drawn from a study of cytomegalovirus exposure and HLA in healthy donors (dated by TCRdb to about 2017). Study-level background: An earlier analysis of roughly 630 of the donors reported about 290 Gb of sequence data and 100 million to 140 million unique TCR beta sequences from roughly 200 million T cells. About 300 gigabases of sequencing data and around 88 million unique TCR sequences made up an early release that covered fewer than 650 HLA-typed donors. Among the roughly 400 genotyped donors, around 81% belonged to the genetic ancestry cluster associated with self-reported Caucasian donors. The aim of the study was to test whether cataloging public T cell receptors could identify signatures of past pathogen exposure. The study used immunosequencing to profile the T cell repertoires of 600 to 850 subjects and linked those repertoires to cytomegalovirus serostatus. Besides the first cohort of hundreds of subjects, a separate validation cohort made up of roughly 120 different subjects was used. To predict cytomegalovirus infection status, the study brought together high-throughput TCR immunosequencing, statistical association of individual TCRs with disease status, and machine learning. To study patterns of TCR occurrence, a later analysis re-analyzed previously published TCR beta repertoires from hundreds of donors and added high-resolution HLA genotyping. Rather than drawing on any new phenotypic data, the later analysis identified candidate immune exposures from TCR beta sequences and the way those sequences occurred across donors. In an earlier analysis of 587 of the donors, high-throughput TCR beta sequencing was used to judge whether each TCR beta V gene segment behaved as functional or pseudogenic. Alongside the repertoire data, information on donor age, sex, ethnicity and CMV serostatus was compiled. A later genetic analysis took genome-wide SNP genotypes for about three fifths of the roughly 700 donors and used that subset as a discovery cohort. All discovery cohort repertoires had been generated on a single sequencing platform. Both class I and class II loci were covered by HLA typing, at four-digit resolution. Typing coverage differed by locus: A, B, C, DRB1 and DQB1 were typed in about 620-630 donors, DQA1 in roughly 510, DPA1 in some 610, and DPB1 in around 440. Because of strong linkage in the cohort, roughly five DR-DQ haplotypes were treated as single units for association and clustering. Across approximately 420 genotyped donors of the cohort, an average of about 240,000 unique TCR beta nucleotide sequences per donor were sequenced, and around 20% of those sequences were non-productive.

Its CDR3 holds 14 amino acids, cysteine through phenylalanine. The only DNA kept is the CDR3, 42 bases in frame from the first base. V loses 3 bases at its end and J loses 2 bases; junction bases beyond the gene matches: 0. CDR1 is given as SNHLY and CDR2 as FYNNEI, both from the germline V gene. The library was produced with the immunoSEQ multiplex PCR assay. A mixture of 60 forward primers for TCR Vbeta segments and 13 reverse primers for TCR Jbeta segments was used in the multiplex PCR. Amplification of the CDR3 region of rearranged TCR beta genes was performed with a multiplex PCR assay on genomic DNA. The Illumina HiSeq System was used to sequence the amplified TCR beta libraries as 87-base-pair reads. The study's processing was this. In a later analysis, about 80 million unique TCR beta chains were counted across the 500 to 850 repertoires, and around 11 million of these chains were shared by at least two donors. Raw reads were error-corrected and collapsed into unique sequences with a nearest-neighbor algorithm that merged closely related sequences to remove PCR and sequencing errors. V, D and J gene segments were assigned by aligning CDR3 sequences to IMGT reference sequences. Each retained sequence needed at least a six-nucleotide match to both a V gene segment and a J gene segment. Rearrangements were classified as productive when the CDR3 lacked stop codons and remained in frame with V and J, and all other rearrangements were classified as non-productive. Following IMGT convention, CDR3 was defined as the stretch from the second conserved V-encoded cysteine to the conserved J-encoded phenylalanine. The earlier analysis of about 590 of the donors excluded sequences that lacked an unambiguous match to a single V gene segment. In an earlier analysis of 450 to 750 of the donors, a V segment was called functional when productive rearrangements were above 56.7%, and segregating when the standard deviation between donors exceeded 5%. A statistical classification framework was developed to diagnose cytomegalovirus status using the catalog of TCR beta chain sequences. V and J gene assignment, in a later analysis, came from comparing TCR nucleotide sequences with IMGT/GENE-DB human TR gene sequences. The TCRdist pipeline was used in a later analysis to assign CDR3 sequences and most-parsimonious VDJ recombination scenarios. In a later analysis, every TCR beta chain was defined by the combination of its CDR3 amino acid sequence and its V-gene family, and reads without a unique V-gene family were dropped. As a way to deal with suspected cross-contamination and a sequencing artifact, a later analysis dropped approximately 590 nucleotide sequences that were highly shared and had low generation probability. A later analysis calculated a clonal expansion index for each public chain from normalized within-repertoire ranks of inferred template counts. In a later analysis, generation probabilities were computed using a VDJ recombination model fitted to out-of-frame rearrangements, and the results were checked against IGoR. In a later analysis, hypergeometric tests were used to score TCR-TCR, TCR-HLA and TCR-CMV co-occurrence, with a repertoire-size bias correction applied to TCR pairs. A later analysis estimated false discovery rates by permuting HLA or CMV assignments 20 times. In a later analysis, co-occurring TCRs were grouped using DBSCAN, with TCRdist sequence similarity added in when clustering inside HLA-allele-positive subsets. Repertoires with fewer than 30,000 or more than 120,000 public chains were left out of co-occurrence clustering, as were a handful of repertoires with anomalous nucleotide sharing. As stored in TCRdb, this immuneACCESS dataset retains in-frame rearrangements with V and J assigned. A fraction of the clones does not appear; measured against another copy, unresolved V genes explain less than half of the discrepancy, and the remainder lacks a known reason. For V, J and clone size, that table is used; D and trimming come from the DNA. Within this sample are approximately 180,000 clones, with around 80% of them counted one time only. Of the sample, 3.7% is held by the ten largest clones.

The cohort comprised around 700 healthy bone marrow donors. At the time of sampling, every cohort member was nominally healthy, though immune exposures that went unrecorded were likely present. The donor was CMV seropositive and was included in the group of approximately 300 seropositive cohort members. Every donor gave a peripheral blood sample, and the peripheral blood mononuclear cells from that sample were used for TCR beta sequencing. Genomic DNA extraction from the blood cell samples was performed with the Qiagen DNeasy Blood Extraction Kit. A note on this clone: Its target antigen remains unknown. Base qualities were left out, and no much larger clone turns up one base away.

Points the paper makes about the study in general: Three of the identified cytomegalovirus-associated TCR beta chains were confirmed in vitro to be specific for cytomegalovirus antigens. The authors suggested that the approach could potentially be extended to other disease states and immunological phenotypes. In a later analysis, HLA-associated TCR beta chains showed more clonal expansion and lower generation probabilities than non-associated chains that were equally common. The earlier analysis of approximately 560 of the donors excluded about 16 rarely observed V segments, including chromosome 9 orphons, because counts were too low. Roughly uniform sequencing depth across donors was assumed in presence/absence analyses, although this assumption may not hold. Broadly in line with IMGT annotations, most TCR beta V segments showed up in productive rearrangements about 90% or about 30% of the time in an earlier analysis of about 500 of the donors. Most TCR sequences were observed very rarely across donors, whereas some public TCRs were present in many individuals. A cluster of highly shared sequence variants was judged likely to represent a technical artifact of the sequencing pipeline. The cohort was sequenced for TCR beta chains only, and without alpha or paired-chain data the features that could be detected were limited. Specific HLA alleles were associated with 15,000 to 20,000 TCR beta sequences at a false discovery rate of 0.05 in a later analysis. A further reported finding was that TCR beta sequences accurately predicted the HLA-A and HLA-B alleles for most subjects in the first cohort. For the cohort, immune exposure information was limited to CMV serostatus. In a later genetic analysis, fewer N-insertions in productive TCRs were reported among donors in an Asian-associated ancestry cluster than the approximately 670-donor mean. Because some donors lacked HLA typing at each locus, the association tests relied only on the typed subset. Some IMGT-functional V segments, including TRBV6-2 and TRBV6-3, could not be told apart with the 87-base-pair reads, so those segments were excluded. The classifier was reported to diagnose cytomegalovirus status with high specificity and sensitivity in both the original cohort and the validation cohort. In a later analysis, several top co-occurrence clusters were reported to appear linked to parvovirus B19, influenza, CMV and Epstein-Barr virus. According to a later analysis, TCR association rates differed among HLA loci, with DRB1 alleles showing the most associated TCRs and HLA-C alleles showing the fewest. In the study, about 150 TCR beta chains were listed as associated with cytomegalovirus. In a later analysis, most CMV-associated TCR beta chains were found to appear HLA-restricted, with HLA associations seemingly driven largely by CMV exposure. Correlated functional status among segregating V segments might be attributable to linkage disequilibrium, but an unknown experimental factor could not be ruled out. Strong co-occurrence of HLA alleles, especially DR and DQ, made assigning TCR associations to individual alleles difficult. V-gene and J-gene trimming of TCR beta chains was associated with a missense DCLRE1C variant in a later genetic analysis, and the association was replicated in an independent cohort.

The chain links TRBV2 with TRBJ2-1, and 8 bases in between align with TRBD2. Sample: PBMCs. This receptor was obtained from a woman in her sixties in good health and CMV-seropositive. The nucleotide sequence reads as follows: TGTGCCAGCAGTGAGCGGGGGGCCTACAATGAGCAGTTCTTC. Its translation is CASSERGAYNEQFF. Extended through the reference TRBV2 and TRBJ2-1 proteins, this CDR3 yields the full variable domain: EPEVTQTPSHQVTQMGQEVILRCVPISNHLYFYWYRQILGQKVEFLVSFYNNEISEKSEIFDDQFSVERPDGSNFTLKIRSTKLEDSAMYFCASSERGAYNEQFFGPGTRLTVL.